These 30 T cell receptor beta chains were sequenced from one sample in a study of identical twins. TCRdb redid the calling of the 5' RACE reads with MiXCR, one entry per CDR3 protein. The sample lists about 430,000 distinct CDR3 sequences, about a fifth occurring once. Sequenced: naive T cells sorted from blood. The source of these receptors is a man in his forties or fifties in good health.

The table lists this clonotype with many counts. This chain connects TRBV7-8 to TRBJ2-2; D not resolved. This CDR3 region has 15 residues. Trimming removed 3 bases from V and 4 bases from J, with 12 bases in between. The germline CDR1 and CDR2 sequences are SGHVS and FQNEAQ. The CDR3 sequence is CASSFLTRSTGELFF. CDR3 DNA sequence: TGTGCCAGCAGCTTCTTAACCAGGAGCACCGGGGAGCTGTTTTTT.

The chain joins TRBV20-1 to TRBJ2-1; 8 bases map to TRBD2. V lost 3 bases, J lost 0 bases, and 10 bases stayed unmatched. CDR3 length: 17 amino acids. Germline V lookup: CDR1 DFQATT, CDR2 SNEGSKA (reference sequence). The CDR3 DNA is TGCAGTGCTAGGGTGGCGGGGGGCCCGAGCTCCTACAATGAGCAGTTCTTC. Translation gives CSARVAGGPSSYNEQFF.

As to this clonotype: This may be a read error, as it is one base from a much larger clone. Likely a read error: the CDR3 ends without its conserved phenylalanine or tryptophan. The chain combines TRBV25-1 with TRBJ1-3; D is uncertain. CDR1 and CDR2 (germline): MGHDK, SYGVNS. Trimming cost V 6 bases and J 4 bases, with 4 bases left between them. The CDR3 spans 11 residues. CDR3 DNA: TGTGCCAGCAGCCCGGGAAACACCATATATTCT. Protein sequence: CASSPGNTIYS.

This clonotype was seen repeatedly, ten times or more. The rearrangement links TRBV12-3 or TRBV12-4 to TRBJ2-7; 10 bases agree with TRBD1. J gave up 2 bases and V 2 bases, and 3 bases lay outside the gene matches. The CDR3 consists of 15 residues. The CDR3 DNA sequence: TGTGCCAGCAGTTTAAGGGGACAGGGGCCCTACGAGCAGTACTTC. Its protein product is CASSLRGQGPYEQYF.

The CDR3 DNA reads TGTGCCAGCAGTTCCCGGGGGGCGCGGAGCTATGGCTACACCTTC. Translating gives CASSSRGARSYGYTF. V and J are TRBV12-3 or TRBV12-4 and TRBJ1-2, with D possibly being TRBD1 (6 bases). This CDR3 region has 15 residues. Trimming shortened V by 4 bases and J by 4 bases, and 16 bases separated the two germline ends.

This clonotype was counted between two and nine times. The chain employs TRBV24-1 and TRBJ2-5; maybe TRBD2 (5 bases). Per the germline V gene, CDR1 is KGHDR and CDR2 is SFDVKD. Trimming shortened V by 3 bases and J by 5 bases, and 18 bases separated the two germline ends. This CDR3 comprises 16 residues. CDR3 sequence reads: CATSDTGLALRETQYF. Written as DNA, the CDR3 is TGTGCCACCAGTGATACCGGGCTAGCCCTACGGGAGACCCAGTACTTC.

This clonotype turned up a few times. The rearrangement joins TRBV5-1 to TRBJ1-5; D may be TRBD1 (5 bases). The CDR3 is made up of 15 amino acids. CDR1 is SGHRS and CDR2 is YFSETQ in the germline V gene. Trimming removed 7 bases from V and 4 bases from J, with 18 bases in between. Here the CDR3 reads CASRDGGSENQPQHF. The CDR3 DNA reads as TGCGCCAGCCGTGATGGGGGATCAGAAAATCAGCCCCAGCATTTT.

This clonotype was seen ten or more times. The rearrangement uses TRBV20-1 and TRBJ2-3; TRBD2 matches 8 bases. J gave up 1 base and V 6 bases, and 9 bases lay outside the gene matches. The germline V gene encodes CDR1 DFQATT and CDR2 SNEGSKA (reference sequence). The CDR3 has 15 amino acids. This CDR3 reads CSARTAGGRTDTQYF. For the CDR3, the DNA is TGCAGTGCCCGTACTGCGGGGGGCCGCACAGATACGCAGTATTTT.

A few counts support this clonotype. The CDR3: CASSPGGKETQYF. Written as DNA, the CDR3 is TGTGCCAGCAGCCCAGGCGGGAAAGAGACCCAGTACTTC. The chain has TRBV7-8 and TRBJ2-5; weak D call: TRBD2 (6 bases). The V end lost 5 bases, the J end lost 3 bases, and 10 bases lay between the germline ends. Germline loops: CDR1 SGHVS, CDR2 FQNEAQ. The CDR3 consists of 13 residues.

The table lists this clonotype with many counts. The genes are TRBV20-1 and TRBJ2-7; weak D call: TRBD1 (5 bases). The germline V gene encodes CDR1 DFQATT and CDR2 SNEGSKA (reference sequence). CDR3 length equals 12 residues. V was trimmed by 0 bases and J by 8 bases, leaving 11 bases between them. CDR3 bases: TGCAGTGCTAGAGAAACCCCAGGGCAGCAGTACTTC. Amino acid sequence: CSARETPGQQYF.

In this sample, this clonotype turned up a few times. The V and J genes are TRBV7-6 and TRBJ2-1; D is possibly TRBD1 (6 bases). Trimming pared 1 base from V and 6 bases from J, leaving 10 bases between. Germline V lookup: CDR1 SGHVS, CDR2 FNYEAQ. This CDR3 comprises 14 residues. The CDR3 is CASSLGQGTNEQFF. The CDR3 DNA is TGTGCCAGCAGCTTAGGGCAGGGGACCAATGAGCAGTTCTTC.

This clonotype was recorded at least ten times. This chain links TRBV7-9 with TRBJ2-6; D is perhaps TRBD1 or TRBD2 (5 bases each). This CDR3 has 18 residues. The ends were cut back, 5 bases at V and 0 bases at J, with 17 bases in the middle. The germline V gene has CDR1 SEHNR and CDR2 FQNEAQ (reference sequence). CDR3 loop: CASSGYGTRPSGANVLTF. In nucleotides, the CDR3 is TGTGCCAGCAGCGGATACGGGACGAGGCCCTCTGGGGCCAACGTCCTGACTTTC. Supplemented by reference TRBV7-9 and TRBJ2-6, the full variable domain reads DTGVSQNPRHKITKRGQNVTFRCDPISEHNRLYWYRQTLGQGPEFLTYFQNEAQLEKSRLLSDRFSAERPKGSFSTLEIQRTEQGDSAMYLCASSGYGTRPSGANVLTFGAGSRLTVL.

This clonotype was counted ten times or more. The chain links TRBV5-1 to TRBJ2-2; 9 bases line up with TRBD2. Germline V gene data show CDR1 as SGHRS and CDR2 as YFSETQ. This CDR3 is built from 19 residues. V was pared by 0 bases and J by 5 bases, with 14 bases of the junction left unmatched. The CDR3 DNA sequence: TGCGCCAGCAGCTTGGGACGTTTGCGGCGGGGGGGCCGAACCGGGGAGCTGTTTTTT. Translating it yields CASSLGRLRRGGRTGELFF.

Only a few counts were recorded for this clonotype. The chain carries TRBV10-3 and TRBJ2-1; D is perhaps TRBD2 (5 bases). The CDR3 is 16 residues long. In germline, CDR1 is ENHRY, CDR2 SYGVKD. Trimming cost V 2 bases and J 2 bases, with 13 bases left between them. The CDR3 DNA reads as TGTGCCATCAGTGAGAATGCGAGGGAACCCTACAATGAGCAGTTCTTC. This translates into CAISENAREPYNEQFF.

Notes on this clonotype: A much larger clone differs by one base, so this may be a read error. This chain connects TRBV15 to TRBJ2-7; either TRBD1 or TRBD2 may supply D (5 bases each). The length of the CDR3 is 14 residues. The V gene's germline CDR1 is LNHNV and CDR2 YYDKDF (reference sequence). The CDR3 loop reads CATSRDIGTYVQYF. CDR3 coding DNA: TGTGCCACCAGCAGAGATATCGGGACCTACGTGCAGTACTTC.

The J gene is TRBJ2-5, the V gene TRBV7-2; 14 nucleotides agree with TRBD2. The CDR3 is 15 residues long. V lost 6 bases and J lost 4; bases outside the gene matches: 4. The germline gives CDR1 SGHTA, CDR2 FQGNSA. CDR3 bases: TGTGCCAGCAGATACGGGACTAGCGGGAGAGAGACCCAGTACTTC. It yields the protein CASRYGTSGRETQYF.

The chain couples TRBV4-1 to TRBJ2-7, with 14 bases matching TRBD2. This CDR3 comprises 16 residues. Unmatched junction bases numbered 7, after V lost 2 bases and J lost 7 bases. Germline V lookup: CDR1 MGHRA, CDR2 YSYEKL. DNA for the CDR3: TGCGCCAGCAGCCAACTGACGACTAGCGGGAGGGGAGAGCAGTACTTC. This codes for CASSQLTTSGRGEQYF.

This chain connects TRBV7-9 to TRBJ2-3; 8 nucleotides match TRBD1. Germline CDR1 and CDR2: SEHNR and FQNEAQ (reference sequence). The CDR3 length is 16 residues. V lost 3 bases and J lost 4; bases outside the gene matches: 9. CDR3 in amino acids: CASSFGTGGNADTQYF. The CDR3 nucleotides are TGTGCCAGCAGCTTCGGCACAGGGGGGAATGCAGATACGCAGTATTTT.

This clonotype was observed at least ten times. This rearrangement joins TRBV5-1 to TRBJ2-5, with D maybe TRBD1 (6 bases). This CDR3 has 15 residues. Germline V lookup: CDR1 SGHRS, CDR2 YFSETQ. Trimming shortened V by 6 bases and J by 5 bases, and 20 bases separated the two germline ends. CDR3 amino acids: CASNLFADQGETQYF. In DNA form, the CDR3 reads TGCGCCAGCAACTTATTCGCCGATCAGGGGGAGACCCAGTACTTC.

This clonotype was counted at least ten times. The chain joins TRBV11-2 to TRBJ2-1, with D unclear. V was pared by 0 bases and J by 7 bases, with 13 bases between. The CDR3 is 15 residues long. Germline CDR1 is SGHAT and CDR2 is FQNNGV. CDR3 coding DNA: TGTGCCAGCAGCTTAGATCTGGGAAGATATAATGAGCAGTTCTTC. Protein product: CASSLDLGRYNEQFF.

The sample holds many counts of this clonotype. The genes are TRBV29-1 and TRBJ2-1; no reliable D call. Germline V gene lookup returns CDR1 SQVTM and CDR2 ANQGSEA. The V gene lost 2 bases and the J gene lost 7 bases, with 12 bases spanning the gap. The CDR3 runs to 13 residues. Here the CDR3 reads CSVERVAGNEQFF. For the CDR3, the DNA is TGCAGCGTTGAACGGGTAGCTGGGAATGAGCAGTTCTTC.

This clonotype was detected only a few times. The CDR3 DNA follows: TGCGCCAGCAGCTGGACAGGGGATTCCTACAATGAGCAGTTCTTC. This encodes CASSWTGDSYNEQFF. This chain joins TRBV5-1 and TRBJ2-1; 9 bases agree with TRBD1. This CDR3 contains 15 residues. The germline CDR1 and CDR2 sequences are SGHRS and YFSETQ. The trim removed 3 bases at V and 1 base at J, leaving 2 bases unmatched.

This chain uses TRBV6-1 with TRBJ2-1; 7 bases are a match to TRBD2. The CDR3 totals 15 residues. Per germline, CDR1 MNHNS and CDR2 SASEGT. V dropped 1 base and J dropped 2; count of bases not matched to a gene: 2. This CDR3 reads CASSEGAGTYNEQFF. The CDR3 coding sequence is TGTGCCAGCAGTGAAGGAGCGGGGACCTACAATGAGCAGTTCTTC.

The gene calls are TRBV28 and TRBJ2-1; weak D call: TRBD1 (6 bases). CDR3 length equals 13 residues. Per the germline V gene, CDR1 is MDHEN and CDR2 is SYDVKM. V lost 10 bases and J 1 base, leaving 11 bases between the germline ends. The CDR3 DNA sequence: TGTGCCACCGGACAGAATTCCTACAATGAGCAGTTCTTC. It yields the protein CATGQNSYNEQFF.

The chain links TRBV25-1 to TRBJ2-6, with D perhaps TRBD1 or TRBD2 (6 bases each). The length of the CDR3 is 14 residues. Trimming left V 3 bases short and J 7 bases short, with 10 bases between. CDR1 and CDR2 from the germline V gene are MGHDK and SYGVNS. In nucleotides, the CDR3 is TGTGCCAGCAGTGATGGGGGGCTCGCCAACGTCCTGACTTTC. Its translation is CASSDGGLANVLTF.

This chain connects TRBV20-1 to TRBJ1-4; perhaps TRBD1 as D (6 bases). V lost 1 base and J 8 bases, leaving 14 bases between the germline ends. The germline gives CDR1 DFQATT, CDR2 SNEGSKA (reference sequence). The CDR3 contains 14 residues. This chain's CDR3 is CSARVGGAREKLFF. The CDR3 bases are TGCAGTGCTAGAGTTGGGGGCGCGAGGGAAAAACTGTTTTTT.

This clonotype came up many times. The CDR3 protein is CASSLGLAGNEQFF. CDR3 DNA: TGTGCCAGCAGCTTAGGTCTAGCGGGCAATGAGCAGTTCTTC. The rearrangement uses TRBV7-6 and TRBJ2-1; the match to TRBD2 covers 8 bases. In germline, CDR1 is SGHVS, CDR2 FNYEAQ. With 1 base clipped from V and 6 bases from J, the junction kept 2 bases outside the gene matches. The CDR3 is 14 amino acids.

This clonotype occurred many times. The chain recombines TRBV11-1 with TRBJ1-2; perhaps TRBD1 as D (5 bases). Germline V gives CDR1 SGHAT, CDR2 FQDESV (reference sequence). The CDR3 has 18 residues. V shed 5 bases and J shed 3 bases, with 25 bases lying between them. CDR3 in DNA: TGTGCCAGCAGCCCCGTTCCCGGGACCGTCAGGTTGGACTATGGCTACACCTTC. Amino acids: CASSPVPGTVRLDYGYTF. Complete variable domain (other parts from reference TRBV11-1 and TRBJ1-2): EAEVAQSPRYKITEKSQAVAFWCDPISGHATLYWYRQILGQGPELLVQFQDESVVDDSQLPKDRFSAERLKGVDSTLKIQPAELGDSAMYLCASSPVPGTVRLDYGYTFGSGTRLTVV.

This chain joins TRBV4-3 and TRBJ2-7; D is unclear. Trimming removed 0 bases at V and 2 bases at J, with 11 bases between. CDR3 size: 15 residues. CDR1 LGHNA and CDR2 YSLEER come from the germline V gene. The CDR3 spells CASSQETLETYEQYF. Here the CDR3 DNA reads TGCGCCAGCAGCCAAGAGACTTTGGAGACCTACGAGCAGTACTTC.

The chain carries TRBV11-1 and TRBJ2-1, with 11 bases that match TRBD2. CDR1 and CDR2 (germline): SGHAT, FQDESV (reference sequence). The CDR3 is 21 amino acids. V trimming: 2 bases; J trimming: 0 bases; junction bases outside the gene matches: 15. The DNA for the CDR3 is TGTGCCAGCAGCTTATTGCGGAGACTAGCGGGAAAAAAAGGCTCCTACAATGAGCAGTTCTTC. Its translation: CASSLLRRLAGKKGSYNEQFF.